One and the same sample provided the 23 T cell receptor beta chains below, sequenced in a study of Ad26.COV2.S vaccination and SARS-CoV-2 variants. The protocol was immunoSEQ multiplex PCR, while the TCRdb copy is restricted to in-frame clones and leaves out a portion. The sample consists of about 410,000 clones, around 92% of them appearing once. Treatment indicated: some 20 received Ad26.COV2.S at low or high dose, single or two shots; roughly five received placebo; per-sample allocation not given. Following the first vaccine or placebo injection, samples were taken on day 63. Source: peripheral blood, taken in a trial of Ad26.COV2.S vaccine versus placebo. These receptors originate from a person between 18 and 65 years old who received the Ad26.COV2.S COVID-19 vaccine or a placebo.

Worth noting for this clone: This CDR3 is also generated by other DNA sequences in the sample. This rearrangement joins TRBV30 to TRBJ1-1; D ambiguous. Germline lookup yields CDR1 GTSNPN and CDR2 SVGIG (reference sequence). CDR3 length: 13 residues. Trimming took off 1 base at V and 3 bases at J, with 9 bases between the two ends. The CDR3, as DNA: TGTGCCTGGAGTGAACATGGCTACACTGAAGCTTTCTTT. It encodes CAWSEHGYTEAFF.

V and J are TRBV21-1 and TRBJ2-7; the table's D call, TRBD1, has no DNA check behind it. TRBV21-1 is a pseudogene locus. The CDR3 has 21 residues. CDR3 DNA: TGTGCCAGCAGCAAAGCGCAACAAACAGGGGGCTTTGGGTTAGTGGTCTACGAGCAGTACTTC. Protein: CASSKAQQTGGFGLVVYEQYF.

This rearrangement joins TRBV30 to TRBJ2-7; D perhaps matches TRBD1 (5 bases). Germline CDR1 GTSNPN, CDR2 SVGIG (reference sequence). The CDR3 contains 12 residues. With 0 bases removed from V and 5 bases from J, the gap between germline ends came to 8 bases. The CDR3 bases are TGTGCCTGGAGTGTAAGGGGTAACGAGCAGTACTTC. This sequence encodes CAWSVRGNEQYF.

The chain uses TRBV10-3 and TRBJ2-3; TRBD2 aligns across 7 bases. The V segment lost 7 bases and the J segment 5 bases; nucleotides outside the gene matches: 12. This CDR3 comprises 15 residues. CDR1 is ENHRY and CDR2 is SYGVKD in the germline V gene. DNA for the CDR3: TGTGCCATCAATTACGGACTAGAGCATGGAGATACGCAGTATTTT. This gives the protein CAINYGLEHGDTQYF.

This chain links TRBV15 with TRBJ1-1; the match to TRBD1 covers 11 bases. Germline CDR1 is LNHNV and CDR2 is YYDKDF (reference sequence). The ends lost 4 bases at V and 4 bases at J; junction bases unmatched: 5. The CDR3 runs to 15 residues. The chain's CDR3 is CATSTEGTGGTEAFF. CDR3 nucleotides: TGTGCCACCAGCACAGAAGGGACAGGGGGCACTGAAGCTTTCTTT.

The chain employs TRBV7-9 and TRBJ2-7; 7 positions agree with TRBD1. This CDR3 comprises 15 residues. CDR1 and CDR2 from the germline V gene are SEHNR and FQNEAQ (reference sequence). Losses at the gene ends were 5 bases for V and 9 bases for J; bases not matched to a gene: 16. CDR3 residues: CASSPQGVVPLRQYF. The CDR3 DNA reads as TGTGCCAGCAGCCCCCAGGGGGTCGTACCGCTCCGGCAGTACTTC.

V and J are TRBV15 and TRBJ1-2, with D hard to call. CDR1 is LNHNV, CDR2 YYDKDF, per germline (reference sequence). V lost 0 bases and J lost 4, with 9 bases in between. The CDR3 extends over 14 amino acids. Here the CDR3 reads CATSRDGFPYGYTF. CDR3 coding DNA: TGTGCCACCAGCAGAGATGGGTTTCCCTATGGCTACACCTTC.

The rearrangement joins TRBV5-4 to TRBJ2-1, with 9 bases aligning to TRBD2. CDR1 is SGHNT, CDR2 YYREEE, per germline (reference sequence). The CDR3 covers 15 residues. Unmatched junction bases numbered 7, after V lost 0 bases and J lost 9 bases. The CDR3 DNA reads TGTGCCAGCAGCTTGGAACGCGGGGGGGCCGGTGAGCAGTTCTTC. Translation gives CASSLERGGAGEQFF.

V gene TRBV28 combines with J gene TRBJ1-3, with D possibly being TRBD1 (5 bases). The CDR3 spans 15 residues. CDR1 MDHEN and CDR2 SYDVKM come from the germline V gene. The CDR3 DNA reads TGTTGTTCATCCGGGACGGACAAGACTGGAAACACCATATATTTT. Amino acid sequence: CCSSGTDKTGNTIYF. Using reference TRBV28 and TRBJ1-3 for the parts outside the CDR3, the full variable domain is DVKVTQSSRYLVKRTGEKVFLECVQDMDHENMFWYRQDPGLGLRLIYFSYDVKMKEKGDIPEGYSVSREKKERFSLILESASTNQTSMYLCCSSGTDKTGNTIYFGEGSWLTVV.

This chain links TRBV19 with TRBJ1-6; D perhaps matches TRBD1 (5 bases). V was cut by 10 bases and J by 9 bases, with 16 bases left in between. Germline V gene sequence: CDR1 LNHDA, CDR2 SQIVND (reference sequence). This CDR3 contains 13 residues. CDR3 protein: CATQRGLGSPLHF. CDR3 in DNA: TGTGCCACACAAAGGGGTTTGGGTTCACCCCTCCACTTT.

The CDR3 sequence: CASSIGGPLYEQYF. The CDR3 nucleotides read TGTGCCAGTAGTATCGGGGGCCCCTTGTACGAGCAGTACTTC. The J gene is TRBJ2-7, the V gene TRBV19; D is perhaps TRBD1 or TRBD2 (6 bases each). Germline loops: CDR1 LNHDA, CDR2 SQIVND (reference sequence). CDR3 size: 14 residues. Trimming stripped 3 bases from V and 4 bases from J, with 13 bases between.

The rearrangement links TRBV4-3 to TRBJ1-4, with D perhaps matching TRBD1 (5 bases). Germline V gene data show CDR1 as LGHNA and CDR2 as YSLEER. The CDR3 covers 15 residues. Between the trimmed V and J ends, which lost 3 bases and 0 bases, there was a span of 8 bases. In DNA, the CDR3 is TGCGCCAGCAGCCAGGGGACGGCAACTAATGAAAAACTGTTTTTT. This gives the protein CASSQGTATNEKLFF.

The J gene is TRBJ2-3, the V gene TRBV15; D possibly corresponds to TRBD1 (6 bases). The CDR3 extends over 16 amino acids. The germline V gene has CDR1 LNHNV and CDR2 YYDKDF (reference sequence). V lost 3 bases and J lost 0, with 13 bases in between. Here the CDR3 reads CATSRGRTASTDTQYF. CDR3 nucleotides: TGTGCCACCAGCAGGGGTAGGACAGCTAGCACAGATACGCAGTATTTT.

V and J are TRBV18 and TRBJ2-7; D uncertain. Per germline, CDR1 KGHSH and CDR2 LQKENI. The CDR3 totals 11 residues. Trimming left V 2 bases short and J 5 bases short, with 4 bases between. DNA of the CDR3: TGTGCCAGCTCACCAATCAACGAGCAGTACTTC. This translates into CASSPINEQYF.

V usage is TRBV4-1 and J usage is TRBJ1-1; the D is unclear. The V end lost 6 bases, the J end lost 7 bases, and 9 bases lay between the germline ends. This CDR3 contains 11 residues. Germline V gene data show CDR1 as MGHRA and CDR2 as YSYEKL. The CDR3 bases are TGCGCCAGCAGGGCCTCGGGTGAAGCTTTCTTT. Translated: CASRASGEAFF.

The rearrangement links TRBV18 to TRBJ1-1, with D possibly being TRBD1 (6 bases). Germline CDR1 KGHSH, CDR2 LQKENI. The CDR3 runs 14 residues. The germline V and J ends were trimmed by 8 bases and 2 bases, with 15 bases remaining between them. CDR3: CASTEQGANTEAFF. CDR3 nucleotide sequence: TGTGCCAGCACTGAACAGGGAGCCAACACTGAAGCTTTCTTT.

V gene TRBV6-2 or TRBV6-3 combines with J gene TRBJ2-7; 7 bases align to TRBD1. Trimming took 0 bases from V and 1 from J; bases not matched to a gene: 9. The length of the CDR3 is 17 residues. CDR1 and CDR2 from the germline V gene are MNHEY and SVGEGT. The CDR3 region has the DNA TGTGCCAGCAGTTACTCCACGACAGGGCCCCCTTCCTACGAGCAGTACTTC. This translates into CASSYSTTGPPSYEQYF.

In DNA form, the CDR3 reads TGCGCCAGCAGCCAAGTTCGGGACAGAGGCCCCTCACCCCTCCACTTT. It is translated as CASSQVRDRGPSPLHF. The chain has TRBV4-3 and TRBJ1-6; 7 bases align to TRBD1. Germline CDR1 is LGHNA and CDR2 is YSLEER. Trimming at V came to 1 base and at J to 10 bases, leaving 10 bases not matched to a gene. This CDR3 has 16 amino acids.

The CDR3 bases are TGTGCCAGCAGCCCACGACAGGCTCCTGAAAAACTGTTTTTT. This codes for CASSPRQAPEKLFF. The rearrangement joins TRBV9 to TRBJ1-4; D is possibly TRBD1 (6 bases). The V gene's germline CDR1 is SGDLS and CDR2 YYNGEE. Trimming took 4 bases from V and 7 from J, leaving 14 bases between them. The CDR3 loop spans 14 amino acids.

V usage is TRBV28 and J usage is TRBJ1-1; TRBD1 is a possible D gene (5 bases). Per germline, CDR1 MDHEN and CDR2 SYDVKM. With 6 bases removed from V and 5 bases from J, the gap between germline ends came to 22 bases. The CDR3 runs 16 residues. The CDR3 sequence is CASSFVGQGRGTEAFF. The CDR3 DNA follows: TGTGCCAGCAGCTTCGTGGGGCAGGGCCGGGGGACTGAAGCTTTCTTT.

The chain carries TRBV28 and TRBJ1-1, with a weak D call TRBD1 (6 bases). CDR1 and CDR2 from the germline V gene are MDHEN and SYDVKM. The CDR3 covers 14 residues. Trimming removed 2 bases from V and 7 bases from J, with 14 bases in between. The CDR3 spells CASSLEGRTVEAFF. CDR3 nucleotides: TGTGCCAGCAGTTTAGAGGGAAGGACAGTTGAAGCTTTCTTT.

The J gene is TRBJ2-2, the V gene TRBV18; 7 nucleotides align to TRBD2. This CDR3 is built from 14 residues. The trim removed 1 base at V and 5 bases at J, leaving 1 base unmatched. Germline V gene sequence: CDR1 KGHSH, CDR2 LQKENI. The DNA of the CDR3 is TGTGCCAGCTCACCACGAGCGGGGACCGGGGAGCTGTTTTTT. It codes for CASSPRAGTGELFF.

The genes are TRBV6-2 or TRBV6-3 and TRBJ2-2, with 10 bases that match TRBD1. The germline CDR1 and CDR2 sequences are MNHEY and SVGEGT. The length of the CDR3 is 16 residues. Trimming at V came to 6 bases and at J to 5 bases, leaving 9 bases not matched to a gene. CDR3 sequence: CASRPRQGALTGELFF. The CDR3 DNA reads as TGTGCCAGCAGACCTCGACAGGGGGCGCTTACCGGGGAGCTGTTTTTT.